This TCR beta chain originates from a study of blood T cell repertoires in COVID-19. Study overall: T cells, B-cell-depleted T cells, or PBMCs supplied cDNA or gDNA.

In germline, CDR1 is MNHEY, CDR2 SMNVEV (reference sequence). The CDR3 loop spans 14 amino acids. Losses at the gene ends were 5 bases for V and 3 bases for J; bases not matched to a gene: 5. Sequenced by immunoSEQ multiplex PCR; TCRdb stores in-frame clones only, minus some. The sample yields a few hundred thousand clones, 87% seen once. In terms of age and location, participants ranged from about 18 to 90 years and lived in under 30 US areas. Cohorts were assigned according to the clinical history that participants reported. Donors in Cohort 3 who had recovered were those with two negative PCRs, healthcare professional clearance, or resolution of their symptoms.

The clonotype originates from a woman aged 45-65 years who had recovered from COVID-19. Sequencing used PBMCs or T cells enriched from blood (not recorded which). The rearrangement links TRBV27 to TRBJ1-2; 8 bases agree with TRBD1. The CDR3 sequence: CASSDQGADYGYTF. The CDR3 coding sequence is TGTGCCAGCAGTGATCAGGGGGCAGACTATGGCTACACCTTC.